This T cell receptor beta chain was identified during a study of Ad26.COV2.S vaccination and SARS-CoV-2 variants. Overall study findings and caveats: Across vaccine and placebo recipients, the breadth of non-spike TCRs was similar. The analyses of TCR breadth and depth may have understated the size of total T cell responses. Substantial breadth was reported for post-vaccination spike-specific CD8+ and CD4+ T cells.

The treatment here: some 20 received Ad26.COV2.S at low or high dose, single or two shots; roughly 5 received placebo; per-sample allocation not given. Day 63 after the first vaccine or placebo injection was the time point for sampling. In Boston, the donor was an adult between 18-55 years of age. Points on this clone: Its specificity is not known.

Germline-derived CDR1 and CDR2 are LNHDA and SQIVND (reference sequence). This CDR3 is 13 amino acids long. V gave up 0 bases and J gave up 9 bases; unmatched junction bases: 2. The method was immunoSEQ multiplex PCR; TCRdb's version includes in-frame clones alone and lacks a portion of them. The repertoire holds 440,000 or so clones, 90% seen once, with around 4.2% in the top ten. The source material was peripheral blood, sampled in a trial of Ad26.COV2.S vaccine versus placebo. This clonotype was sampled from a person between 18 and 65 years old who received the Ad26.COV2.S COVID-19 vaccine or a placebo. The chain has TRBV19 and TRBJ2-3, with TRBD2 identical over 8 bases. CDR3 nucleotides: TGTGCCAGTAGTATAGATCGGGAGGGGACGCAGTATTTT. It codes for CASSIDREGTQYF.